Following are 27 T cell receptor beta chains from one sample sequenced in a study of cytomegalovirus exposure and HLA in healthy donors. A multiplex PCR was run with 60 Vbeta primers and 13 Jbeta primers. Sequenced by immunoSEQ multiplex PCR; TCRdb stores in-frame clones only, minus some. This table has roughly 160,000 clones, 80% to 85% appearing once. The material sequenced was PBMCs. Receptors originate from a male donor in good health and CMV-seropositive.

This clone was observed a few times. The rearrangement uses TRBV27 and TRBJ2-1; possible D gene TRBD2, 6 bases. The CDR3 loop spans 13 amino acids. Germline CDR1 is MNHEY and CDR2 is SMNVEV (reference sequence). Trimming removed 6 bases from V and 7 bases from J, with 13 bases in between. The CDR3 region has the DNA TGTGCCAGCAGCCCGCGGGGTGGGAATGAGCAGTTCTTC. It specifies CASSPRGGNEQFF.

The chain joins TRBV10-3 to TRBJ1-1; D remains ambiguous. The CDR3 loop spans 13 amino acids. V lost 10 bases, J lost 5 bases, and 17 bases lay in between. Germline assignment: CDR1 ENHRY and CDR2 SYGVKD. CDR3 bases: TGTGCCAGCCTCAGAGGTTTTGGGACTGAAGCTTTCTTT. Its translation is CASLRGFGTEAFF.

The rearrangement links TRBV28 to TRBJ2-7; 8 bases are shared with TRBD2. This CDR3 spans 13 amino acids. Germline assignment: CDR1 MDHEN and CDR2 SYDVKM. Trimming removed 6 bases from V and 5 bases from J; junction bases left unmatched: 6. In DNA form, the CDR3 reads TGTGCCAGCAGCCCGGGGGGGGTGAACGAGCAGTACTTC. The encoded protein is CASSPGGVNEQYF.

The rearrangement uses TRBV5-4 and TRBJ1-1, with a tentative D call TRBD1 (5 bases). The V and J ends lost 2 bases and 2 bases respectively, with 10 bases between them. Germline lookup yields CDR1 SGHNT and CDR2 YYREEE (reference sequence). The CDR3 loop spans 14 amino acids. CDR3 nucleotides: TGTGCCAGCAGCTTTCGACAGTTAAACACTGAAGCTTTCTTT. Its protein is CASSFRQLNTEAFF. Filled out from reference TRBV5-4 and TRBJ1-1, the complete variable domain reads ETGVTQSPTHLIKTRGQQVTLRCSSQSGHNTVSWYQQALGQGPQFIFQYYREEENGRGNFPPRFSGLQFPNYSSELNVNALELDDSALYLCASSFRQLNTEAFFGQGTRLTVV.

V is TRBV7-2 and J is TRBJ1-4, with 9 bases fitting TRBD1. This CDR3 spans 15 amino acids. J gave up 7 bases and V 3 bases, and 6 bases lay outside the gene matches. CDR1 SGHTA and CDR2 FQGNSA come from the germline V gene. CDR3 in amino acids: CASSFSGTGSEKLFF. The CDR3 bases are TGTGCCAGCAGCTTTTCCGGGACAGGGAGTGAAAAACTGTTTTTT.

This chain uses TRBV11-2 with TRBJ1-5, with 7 positions matching TRBD1. The ends lost 5 bases at V and 3 bases at J; junction bases unmatched: 4. Looked up from germline, CDR1 is SGHAT and CDR2 is FQNNGV. The CDR3 totals 14 residues. The CDR3 bases are TGTGCCAGCAGCATCGGGACAGTCAATCAGCCCCAGCATTTT. This encodes CASSIGTVNQPQHF. Full variable domain (missing parts from reference TRBV11-2 and TRBJ1-5): EAGVAQSPRYKIIEKRQSVAFWCNPISGHATLYWYQQILGQGPKLLIQFQNNGVVDDSQLPKDRFSAERLKGVDSTLKIQPAKLEDSAVYLCASSIGTVNQPQHFGDGTRLSIL.

This rearrangement joins TRBV10-2 to TRBJ2-5; 10 nucleotides match TRBD2. V was pared by 3 bases and J by 5 bases, with 9 bases of the junction left unmatched. The CDR3 is 16 residues long. Germline CDR1 WSHSY, CDR2 SAAADI. This chain's CDR3 is CASSDSSGRALETQYF. The DNA for the CDR3 is TGCGCCAGCAGTGATTCGAGCGGGAGGGCCTTGGAGACCCAGTACTTC.

This chain links TRBV7-9 with TRBJ1-6; TRBD1 agrees at 8 bases. The germline CDR1 and CDR2 sequences are SEHNR and FQNEAQ (reference sequence). V dropped 11 bases and J dropped 7; count of bases not matched to a gene: 13. This CDR3 has 15 residues. The CDR3 loop reads CAGGQGLTGNSPLHF. The CDR3 DNA is TGTGCCGGAGGACAGGGCCTGACGGGCAATTCACCCCTCCACTTT.

CDR3 loop: CASSGKRTIMSSYNEQFF. The DNA for the CDR3 is TGTGCCAGCAGTGGGAAGCGCACCATTATGAGCTCCTACAATGAGCAGTTCTTC. The rearrangement uses TRBV25-1 and TRBJ2-1, with no clear D. Germline CDR1 and CDR2: MGHDK and SYGVNS. Deletions cut 4 bases from V and 0 bases from J, with 19 bases between. The CDR3 is 18 residues long.

The chain couples TRBV6-5 to TRBJ2-7; a weak D match, TRBD1 (6 bases). The CDR3 has 15 amino acids. The germline V gene encodes CDR1 MNHEY and CDR2 SVGAGI. The germline V and J ends were trimmed by 6 bases and 0 bases, with 15 bases remaining between them. CDR3 in DNA: TGTGCCAGCAGCAGGGGTCTTTCAAGCTCCTACGAGCAGTACTTC. Residues: CASSRGLSSSYEQYF.

The V call is TRBV7-2, the J call TRBJ2-4, with TRBD1 matching over 8 bases. The CDR3 is 16 residues long. Losses at the gene ends were 4 bases for V and 3 bases for J; bases not matched to a gene: 8. The germline V gene has CDR1 SGHTA and CDR2 FQGNSA. The CDR3 spells CASSSMTGAFKNIQYF. In DNA form, the CDR3 reads TGTGCCAGCAGCTCGATGACAGGGGCGTTCAAAAACATTCAGTACTTC.

There are many counts of this clone. V gene TRBV7-2 combines with J gene TRBJ1-1; D not resolved. The CDR3 covers 10 residues. The V and J ends lost 5 bases and 12 bases respectively, with 10 bases between them. From germline, CDR1 is SGHTA and CDR2 FQGNSA. The CDR3 is CASSPEGTFF. DNA of the CDR3: TGTGCCAGCAGCCCCGAGGGAACTTTCTTT.

V and J are TRBV28 and TRBJ1-1, with D unresolved. This CDR3 spans 12 amino acids. Trimming took 5 bases from V and 6 from J, leaving 10 bases between them. CDR1 is MDHEN and CDR2 is SYDVKM in the germline V gene. The CDR3 spells CASSPPWPEAFF. The CDR3 nucleotides are TGTGCCAGCAGTCCACCATGGCCTGAAGCTTTCTTT.

V is TRBV7-9 and J is TRBJ1-5; D is perhaps TRBD1 (6 bases). Looked up from germline, CDR1 is SEHNR and CDR2 is FQNEAQ (reference sequence). Trimming stripped 3 bases from V and 4 bases from J, with 7 bases between. The CDR3 has 13 amino acids. CDR3 protein: CASSLTGNQPQHF. In DNA, the CDR3 is TGTGCCAGCAGCTTGACAGGTAATCAGCCCCAGCATTTT.

This clone was counted only a few times. The chain recombines TRBV7-2 with TRBJ2-7; D gene unclear. Per germline, CDR1 SGHTA and CDR2 FQGNSA. The V end lost 5 bases, the J end lost 2 bases, and 4 bases lay between the germline ends. This CDR3 spans 11 amino acids. This chain's CDR3 is CASSPTYEQYF. For the CDR3, the DNA is TGTGCCAGCAGCCCCACCTACGAGCAGTACTTC.

This CDR3 reads CASTTSGSTDTQYF. The CDR3 DNA reads as TGTGCCAGTACGACTAGCGGGAGCACAGATACGCAGTATTTT. This chain joins TRBV19 and TRBJ2-3; 10 bases are a match to TRBD2. Germline values: CDR1 LNHDA, CDR2 SQIVND (reference sequence). Trimming took 7 bases from V and 0 from J; bases not matched to a gene: 1. CDR3 length: 14 residues.

The V gene is TRBV5-6, the J gene TRBJ1-6, with a weak D call TRBD1 (6 bases). The CDR3 has 15 residues. The germline gives CDR1 SGHDT, CDR2 YYEEEE. V lost 4 bases and J lost 8, with 16 bases in between. Here the CDR3 DNA reads TGTGCCAGCAGCCGGGGGGCGTCGGTTGATTCACCCCTCCACTTT. Translation: CASSRGASVDSPLHF.

The chain has TRBV4-1 and TRBJ1-4, with TRBD1 as a possible D gene (5 bases). This CDR3 region has 18 residues. V dropped 0 bases and J dropped 4 bases, with 18 bases sitting between them. Germline V gene data show CDR1 as MGHRA and CDR2 as YSYEKL. CDR3 nucleotides: TGCGCCAGCAGCCAAGATCGTGGCAGGGCGTCTGGTAATGAAAAACTGTTTTTT. Translated: CASSQDRGRASGNEKLFF.

This clone was picked up one time. The chain's CDR3 is CASMVYNQPQHF. Written as DNA, the CDR3 is TGTGCCAGCATGGTCTACAATCAGCCCCAGCATTTT. J is TRBJ1-5 and V is TRBV6-6, with unresolved D. The CDR3 sequence is 12 residues long. Germline V CDR1 and CDR2: MNHNY, SVGAGI (reference sequence). V was clipped by 7 bases and J by 3 bases, with 7 bases between them.

The chain couples TRBV6-5 to TRBJ2-7, with D possibly being TRBD1 (6 bases). The germline V gene encodes CDR1 MNHEY and CDR2 SVGAGI. The CDR3 has 13 amino acids. The ends were cut back, 4 bases at V and 1 base at J, with 8 bases in the middle. CDR3 bases: TGTGCCAGCAGTTCAGGGGCGTCCTACGAGCAGTACTTC. Amino acids: CASSSGASYEQYF.

The chain links TRBV7-2 to TRBJ2-1; no definite D call. Germline assignment: CDR1 SGHTA and CDR2 FQGNSA. The V gene lost 5 bases and the J gene lost 5 bases, with 16 bases spanning the gap. CDR3 length equals 15 residues. The CDR3 loop reads CASSQDFSRDNEQFF. CDR3 in DNA: TGTGCCAGCAGCCAAGACTTCTCCCGGGACAATGAGCAGTTCTTC.

This clone has a handful of counts. The V gene is TRBV5-1, the J gene TRBJ1-1, with TRBD1 as a possible D gene (6 bases). Per germline, CDR1 SGHRS and CDR2 YFSETQ. This CDR3 has 13 residues. Trimming cost V 2 bases and J 4 bases, with 9 bases left between them. The CDR3 reads CASSFLGGTEAFF. CDR3 DNA sequence: TGCGCCAGCAGCTTTCTAGGGGGCACTGAAGCTTTCTTT.

This chain links TRBV30 with TRBJ1-1, with D unclear. The CDR3 consists of 13 residues. V was pared by 3 bases and J by 10 bases, with 18 bases between. Germline V gene sequence: CDR1 GTSNPN, CDR2 SVGIG (reference sequence). As DNA, the CDR3 is TGTGCCTGGAGCGGAGTCTTAGTTACACTAGCTTTCTTT. This translates into CAWSGVLVTLAFF.

This chain uses TRBV11-2 with TRBJ2-5; D might be TRBD2 (5 bases). The CDR3 is 12 residues long. Germline assignment: CDR1 SGHAT and CDR2 FQNNGV. V lost 7 bases to trimming and J lost 10 bases, with 16 bases between them. The CDR3 region is CASTPNGVLQYF. CDR3 in DNA: TGTGCCAGCACCCCTAACGGGGTCCTCCAGTACTTC.

J is TRBJ2-1 and V is TRBV5-4, with 8 positions matching TRBD2. The CDR3 sequence is 16 residues long. V lost 4 bases and J lost 5; bases outside the gene matches: 11. Germline lookup yields CDR1 SGHNT and CDR2 YYREEE (reference sequence). The CDR3 protein is CASSTQSGGLDNEQFF. CDR3 bases: TGTGCCAGCAGCACCCAGAGCGGGGGCCTTGACAATGAGCAGTTCTTC.

The V call is TRBV6-5, the J call TRBJ1-1; D call uncertain. Germline loops: CDR1 MNHEY, CDR2 SVGAGI. CDR3 size: 12 residues. The V and J ends lost 5 bases and 0 bases respectively, with 4 bases between them. CDR3: CASSRVNTEAFF. CDR3 nucleotide sequence: TGTGCCAGCAGTCGTGTGAACACTGAAGCTTTCTTT.

CDR3 nucleotides: TGCGCCAGCAGCCCCGGTAGGAGACCACAGGGCTATGGCTACACCTTC. As protein: CASSPGRRPQGYGYTF. The chain employs TRBV4-3 and TRBJ1-2; maybe TRBD1 (6 bases). The CDR3 has 16 residues. V was cut by 4 bases and J by 4 bases, with 19 bases left in between. From germline, CDR1 is LGHNA and CDR2 YSLEER.